This TCR beta chain was sequenced during a study of Ad26.COV2.S vaccination and SARS-CoV-2 variants. Study background: Ad26.COV2.S, an intramuscular injection, was given once or twice 56 days apart.

Indicated treatment: some 20 received Ad26.COV2.S at low or high dose, single or two shots; several received placebo; per-sample allocation not given. Sample collection was performed on day 63 after the first vaccine or placebo injection. This Boston cohort included adults aged 18-55 years. With regard to this clone: What it binds is not known.

Some clones are missing from TCRdb's copy, which holds only in-frame ones; the method was immunoSEQ multiplex PCR. The table shows hundreds of thousands of clones, with 89% occurring only once. The CDR3 consists of 13 residues. Trimming stripped 0 bases from V and 1 base from J, with 6 bases between. Germline V lookup: CDR1 GTSNPN, CDR2 SVGIG (reference sequence). Notes on the study in general: Similar non-spike TCR breadth was observed in recipients of vaccine and of placebo. The analyses of TCR breadth and depth may have understated the size of total T cell responses.

This chain uses TRBV30 with TRBJ2-5, with D possibly being TRBD2 (5 bases). The sequencing here drew on peripheral blood, taken in a trial of Ad26.COV2.S vaccine versus placebo. This sequence originates from a person between 18 and 65 years old who received the Ad26.COV2.S COVID-19 vaccine or a placebo. CDR3 amino acids: CAWSVAAQETQYF. CDR3 coding DNA: TGTGCCTGGAGTGTAGCGGCCCAAGAGACCCAGTACTTC. The variable domain in full, completed from reference TRBV30 and TRBJ2-5, reads SQTIHQWPATLVQPVGSPLSLECTVEGTSNPNLYWYRQAAGRGLQLLFYSVGIGQISSEVPQNLSASRPQDRQFILSSKKLLLSDSGFYLCAWSVAAQETQYFGPGTRLLVL.